Below, 26 T cell receptor beta chains from the same sample are listed, as sequenced in a study of B cell selection in AIRE deficiency. Repertoires were generated with immunoSEQ multiplex PCR, while TCRdb's copy carries only in-frame clones and drops some. Of approximately 19,000 clones in the sample, around 97% were seen once. Conventional CD4 T cells were sorted as CD4+CD127+ cells. Input material: conventional CD4+ T cells sorted from PBMCs. All receptors come from a human donor with AIRE deficiency.

The V call is TRBV28, the J call TRBJ1-1; tentatively, D is TRBD1 (5 bases). The CDR3 spans 13 residues. The V and J ends lost 10 bases and 0 bases respectively, with 12 bases between them. In germline, CDR1 is MDHEN, CDR2 SYDVKM. In nucleotides, the CDR3 is TGTGCCATCCGACAGCTGATGAACACTGAAGCTTTCTTT. This codes for CAIRQLMNTEAFF. The entire variable domain, with the rest obtained from reference TRBV28 and TRBJ1-1, is as follows: DVKVTQSSRYLVKRTGEKVFLECVQDMDHENMFWYRQDPGLGLRLIYFSYDVKMKEKGDIPEGYSVSREKKERFSLILESASTNQTSMYLCAIRQLMNTEAFFGQGTRLTVV.

The V and J genes are TRBV6-5 and TRBJ2-7; 7 bases match TRBD1. J was trimmed by 2 bases and V by 6 bases; bases with no gene match: 7. This CDR3 is 14 amino acids long. Germline CDR1 MNHEY, CDR2 SVGAGI. For the CDR3, the DNA is TGTGCCAGCAGAACAGGGGTTGCGGCCTACGAGCAGTACTTC. This gives the protein CASRTGVAAYEQYF.

V usage is TRBV28 and J usage is TRBJ1-2, with 10 bases fitting TRBD1. Unmatched junction bases numbered 5, after V lost 4 bases and J lost 3 bases. This CDR3 has 15 residues. Germline CDR1 MDHEN, CDR2 SYDVKM. Written as DNA, the CDR3 is TGTGCCAGCAGTTCCGGACAGGGGGGATACTATGGCTACACCTTC. Translation gives CASSSGQGGYYGYTF.

The chain is built from TRBV28 and TRBJ1-4; 10 positions match TRBD1. Per the germline V gene, CDR1 is MDHEN and CDR2 is SYDVKM. The ends lost 6 bases at V and 8 bases at J; junction bases unmatched: 9. The length of the CDR3 is 15 residues. CDR3 in amino acids: CASRRDRGRSEKLFF. The CDR3 DNA reads TGTGCCAGCAGGCGGGACAGGGGAAGAAGCGAAAAACTGTTTTTT.

V and J are TRBV7-2 and TRBJ2-3, with D maybe TRBD1 (5 bases). Germline V gene sequence: CDR1 SGHTA, CDR2 FQGNSA. V was clipped by 2 bases and J by 5 bases, with 11 bases between them. The CDR3 consists of 14 residues. The CDR3 DNA reads as TGTGCCAGCAGCTTACTAGGGGCAGGAGATACGCAGTATTTT. Translation gives CASSLLGAGDTQYF.

V and J are TRBV11-3 and TRBJ2-7; no clear D. The germline CDR1 and CDR2 sequences are SGHNT and YENEEA. The CDR3 sequence is 13 residues long. Deletions cut 5 bases from V and 4 bases from J, with 12 bases between. CDR3 residues: CASSPQDGYEQYF. CDR3 bases: TGTGCCAGCAGCCCCCAGGACGGGTACGAGCAGTACTTC.

This chain links TRBV5-4 with TRBJ2-1; 7 nucleotides align to TRBD2. The CDR3 is made up of 18 amino acids. Germline CDR1 is SGHNT and CDR2 is YYREEE (reference sequence). Losses at the gene ends were 0 bases for V and 1 base for J; bases not matched to a gene: 10. As DNA, the CDR3 is TGTGCCAGCAGCTTGGGCCATCTTCTAGCGGAGTCCTACAATGAGCAGTTCTTC. Protein: CASSLGHLLAESYNEQFF.

In DNA, the CDR3 is TGTGCCAGCAGTTTACGGCAGGGTTCGTGGACTGAAGCTTTCTTT. Translation gives CASSLRQGSWTEAFF. J is TRBJ1-1 and V is TRBV28; weak D call: TRBD1 (5 bases). This CDR3 has 15 amino acids. Trimming took 2 bases from V and 5 from J, leaving 15 bases between them. Looked up from germline, CDR1 is MDHEN and CDR2 is SYDVKM.

DNA of the CDR3: TGTGCCAGCAGCCTCGGAGGCGTCCTAAACTACGAGCAGTACTTC. Translated: CASSLGGVLNYEQYF. The J gene is TRBJ2-7, the V gene TRBV6-1, with D possibly matching TRBD2 (5 bases). Per germline, CDR1 MNHNS and CDR2 SASEGT. With 6 bases removed from V and 3 bases from J, the gap between germline ends came to 18 bases. This CDR3 is 15 amino acids long.

The chain carries TRBV18 and TRBJ1-2, with D possibly TRBD1 on 6 matching bases. The CDR3 extends over 17 amino acids. Trimming took off 1 base at V and 3 bases at J, with 18 bases between the two ends. The germline gives CDR1 KGHSH, CDR2 LQKENI. This CDR3 reads CASSPLGSGVNDYGYTF. The CDR3, as DNA: TGTGCCAGCTCACCACTGGGGTCAGGGGTGAATGACTATGGCTACACCTTC.

The J gene is TRBJ1-1, the V gene TRBV10-3; D is unclear. Germline CDR1 reads ENHRY; CDR2 reads SYGVKD. The CDR3 contains 13 residues. V dropped 8 bases and J dropped 4 bases, with 14 bases sitting between them. The CDR3 bases are TGTGCCATCTCGGGTCTTGAAGGCACTGAAGCTTTCTTT. It encodes CAISGLEGTEAFF.

The CDR3 DNA reads TGTGCCAGCAGCTTAGACAGGGGGTCGAATACGCAGTATTTT. Translating gives CASSLDRGSNTQYF. The chain joins TRBV7-8 to TRBJ2-3; 8 bases line up with TRBD1. V trimming: 1 base; J trimming: 7 bases; junction bases outside the gene matches: 4. CDR1 is SGHVS, CDR2 FQNEAQ, per germline. CDR3 size: 14 residues.

The CDR3, as DNA: TGTGCCAGCAGCCAAACAGGGTTTTTTGGCCAGGAAGAAAAACTGTTTTTT. Its translation: CASSQTGFFGQEEKLFF. The gene calls are TRBV4-2 and TRBJ1-4, with a weak D call TRBD1 (6 bases). Germline V gene lookup returns CDR1 LGHNA and CDR2 YNFKEQ. V was shortened by 2 bases and J by 8 bases, with 21 bases between the two germline ends. This CDR3 region has 17 residues.

V usage is TRBV4-1 and J usage is TRBJ2-3; 7 bases map to TRBD1. CDR1 is MGHRA and CDR2 is YSYEKL in the germline V gene. Unmatched junction bases numbered 4, after V lost 7 bases and J lost 0 bases. This CDR3 spans 14 amino acids. The CDR3 sequence is CASKRQGSTDTQYF. CDR3 in DNA: TGCGCCAGCAAAAGACAGGGAAGCACAGATACGCAGTATTTT.

The gene calls are TRBV5-1 and TRBJ2-7; D not certain. The CDR3 totals 13 residues. Per germline, CDR1 SGHRS and CDR2 YFSETQ. The V end lost 1 base, the J end lost 6 bases, and 11 bases lay between the germline ends. The CDR3 DNA reads TGCGCCAGCAGCTTGTTTTTAGCCAGCGAGCAGTACTTC. Protein: CASSLFLASEQYF.

V is TRBV7-9 and J is TRBJ2-5; possibly TRBD2 for D (7 bases). With 2 bases removed from V and 3 bases from J, the gap between germline ends came to 10 bases. CDR1 and CDR2 from the germline V gene are SEHNR and FQNEAQ (reference sequence). The CDR3 covers 14 residues. CDR3: CASSLLGGEETQYF. The CDR3 nucleotides read TGTGCCAGCAGCTTATTAGGGGGGGAAGAGACCCAGTACTTC. The variable domain in full, completed from reference TRBV7-9 and TRBJ2-5, reads DTGVSQNPRHKITKRGQNVTFRCDPISEHNRLYWYRQTLGQGPEFLTYFQNEAQLEKSRLLSDRFSAERPKGSFSTLEIQRTEQGDSAMYLCASSLLGGEETQYFGPGTRLLVL.

The CDR3 reads CASSPREETQYF. The CDR3 DNA sequence: TGTGCCAGCTCACCACGAGAAGAGACCCAGTACTTC. The V gene is TRBV18, the J gene TRBJ2-5; D not certain. The V gene's germline CDR1 is KGHSH and CDR2 LQKENI. Between the trimmed V and J ends, which lost 1 base and 3 bases, there was a span of 3 bases. The CDR3 is 12 residues long.

The chain carries TRBV28 and TRBJ1-4, with D possibly TRBD1 on 5 matching bases. Germline loops: CDR1 MDHEN, CDR2 SYDVKM. CDR3 length: 15 residues. The V end lost 7 bases, the J end lost 2 bases, and 14 bases lay between the germline ends. CDR3 region: CASTRGVGTNEKLFF. The CDR3 DNA is TGTGCCAGCACCCGGGGGGTGGGGACTAATGAAAAACTGTTTTTT.

The chain uses TRBV7-6 and TRBJ1-6; D perhaps matches TRBD1 (5 bases). Germline lookup yields CDR1 SGHVS and CDR2 FNYEAQ. This CDR3 is 15 amino acids long. V was pared by 2 bases and J by 7 bases, with 12 bases between. The CDR3 DNA follows: TGTGCCAGCAGCTTACGCCGGGACGGAAATTCACCCCTCCACTTT. Translation: CASSLRRDGNSPLHF. Combining the CDR3 with reference TRBV7-6 and TRBJ1-6 gives the whole variable domain GAGVSQSPRYKVTKRGQDVALRCDPISGHVSLYWYRQALGQGPEFLTYFNYEAQQDKSGLPNDRFSAERPEGSISTLTIQRTEQRDSAMYRCASSLRRDGNSPLHFGNGTRLTVT.

This chain uses TRBV7-2 with TRBJ2-5; 7 bases agree with TRBD1. Germline V gives CDR1 SGHTA, CDR2 FQGNSA. The length of the CDR3 is 14 residues. The V and J ends lost 2 bases and 4 bases, in that order; junction bases with no gene match: 4. DNA of the CDR3: TGTGCCAGCAGCTTACAGGGGGTTGGAGAGACCCAGTACTTC. Translating gives CASSLQGVGETQYF. The entire variable domain, with the rest obtained from reference TRBV7-2 and TRBJ2-5, is as follows: GAGVSQSPSNKVTEKGKDVELRCDPISGHTALYWYRQSLGQGLEFLIYFQGNSAPDKSGLPSDRFSAERTGGSVSTLTIQRTQQEDSAVYLCASSLQGVGETQYFGPGTRLLVL.

This clone was observed once. The chain uses TRBV9 and TRBJ2-3; 8 bases line up with TRBD1. This CDR3 comprises 16 residues. V gave up 1 base and J gave up 1 base; unmatched junction bases: 5. The germline V gene encodes CDR1 SGDLS and CDR2 YYNGEE. The CDR3 spells CASSVMGQVRTDTQYF. CDR3 nucleotides: TGTGCCAGCAGCGTAATGGGACAGGTCCGCACAGATACGCAGTATTTT. Together with reference TRBV9 and TRBJ2-3, the CDR3 gives the full variable domain: DSGVTQTPKHLITATGQRVTLRCSPRSGDLSVYWYQQSLDQGLQFLIQYYNGEERAKGNILERFSAQQFPDLHSELNLSSLELGDSALYFCASSVMGQVRTDTQYFGPGTRLTVL.

This clone has just a few counts. The chain uses TRBV5-1 and TRBJ2-2; 10 bases match TRBD1. This CDR3 comprises 16 residues. Trimming took 1 base from V and 4 from J; bases not matched to a gene: 4. Germline V gene sequence: CDR1 SGHRS, CDR2 YFSETQ. CDR3 bases: TGCGCCAGCAGCTTGACCGGACAGGGGGGCACCGGGGAGCTGTTTTTT. Its translation is CASSLTGQGGTGELFF.

The V call is TRBV4-3, the J call TRBJ1-1; 9 bases are shared with TRBD1. CDR1 and CDR2 from the germline V gene are LGHNA and YSLEER. J gave up 1 base and V 3 bases, and 6 bases lay outside the gene matches. The CDR3 extends over 16 amino acids. The CDR3 here is CASSQVGQGRNTEAFF. DNA for the CDR3: TGCGCCAGCAGCCAGGTAGGACAGGGGAGGAACACTGAAGCTTTCTTT.

The chain uses TRBV5-1 and TRBJ2-1, with 13 bases matching TRBD2. The germline V gene encodes CDR1 SGHRS and CDR2 YFSETQ. The CDR3 spans 15 residues. Losses at the gene ends were 4 bases for V and 9 bases for J; bases not matched to a gene: 7. The chain's CDR3 is CASSLGLAGMFEQFF. The CDR3 DNA follows: TGCGCCAGCAGCCTGGGACTAGCGGGAATGTTTGAGCAGTTCTTC.

The V and J genes are TRBV18 and TRBJ2-7; 8 bases line up with TRBD1. Trimming at V came to 3 bases and at J to 5 bases, leaving 6 bases not matched to a gene. CDR1 is KGHSH, CDR2 LQKENI, per germline. The CDR3 runs to 14 residues. The CDR3 region has the DNA TGTGCCAGCTCACCTTTCGGACAGGGTAACGAGCAGTACTTC. Translating it yields CASSPFGQGNEQYF.

The chain links TRBV7-2 to TRBJ1-1; no firm D call. The ends were cut back, 5 bases at V and 4 bases at J, with 11 bases in the middle. This CDR3 has 13 amino acids. Germline CDR1 and CDR2: SGHTA and FQGNSA. The CDR3 region is CASSPVASTEAFF. Written as DNA, the CDR3 is TGTGCCAGCAGCCCAGTCGCGAGCACTGAAGCTTTCTTT.